These 18 T cell receptor beta chains were all obtained from the same sample, sequenced in a study of graft-versus-host responses after intestinal transplantation. TCRdb's copy holds only in-frame clones and misses some; the assay was immunoSEQ multiplex PCR. The table shows around 12,000 clones, with 93% occurring only once. This sample comprised PBMCs, obtained 950 to 1,200 days after intestinal transplantation. Receptors were obtained from a human patient who received an intestinal transplant, so some T cells may come from the graft donor.

CDR3 in amino acids: CASSLGSSNEAFF. DNA for the CDR3: TGTGCCAGCAGCTTAGGGTCCAGCAATGAAGCTTTCTTT. The V call is TRBV13, the J call TRBJ1-1; D unresolved. Germline V gene data show CDR1 as PRHDT and CDR2 as FYEKMQ (reference sequence). This CDR3 region has 13 residues. V gave up 0 bases and J gave up 7 bases, with 9 bases separating them. Supplemented by reference TRBV13 and TRBJ1-1, the full variable domain reads AAGVIQSPRHLIKEKRETATLKCYPIPRHDTVYWYQQGPGQDPQFLISFYEKMQSDKGSIPDRFSAQQFSDYHSELNMSSLELGDSALYFCASSLGSSNEAFFGQGTRLTVV.

This chain uses TRBV6-5 with TRBJ1-1; D remains ambiguous. V dropped 0 bases and J dropped 0 bases, with 8 bases sitting between them. Germline CDR1 and CDR2: MNHEY and SVGAGI. The CDR3 is 15 residues long. The CDR3 reads CASSYSISMNTEAFF. The CDR3 bases are TGTGCCAGCAGTTACTCGATCAGCATGAACACTGAAGCTTTCTTT.

V gene TRBV4-2 combines with J gene TRBJ1-6; weak D call: TRBD1 (6 bases). Between the trimmed V and J ends, which lost 0 bases and 5 bases, there was a span of 14 bases. The CDR3 extends over 17 amino acids. Germline V CDR1 and CDR2: LGHNA, YNFKEQ. The CDR3 loop reads CASSQDPGGIDNSPLHF. The CDR3 nucleotides read TGTGCCAGCAGCCAAGATCCGGGGGGCATCGATAATTCACCCCTCCACTTT.

This chain links TRBV7-2 with TRBJ2-1, with D perhaps TRBD1 (6 bases). The CDR3 extends over 15 amino acids. Germline CDR1 is SGHTA and CDR2 is FQGNSA. Trimming took 7 bases from V and 1 from J, leaving 14 bases between them. In DNA form, the CDR3 reads TGTGCCAGCACCCCCGGAAGGGGGTCCTACAATGAGCAGTTCTTC. Residues: CASTPGRGSYNEQFF.

V usage is TRBV18 and J usage is TRBJ2-7; D is possibly TRBD1 or TRBD2 (5 bases each). The CDR3 consists of 14 residues. Trimming removed 5 bases at V and 0 bases at J, with 11 bases between. Per germline, CDR1 KGHSH and CDR2 LQKENI. The CDR3: CASSRDRSSYEQYF. In DNA form, the CDR3 reads TGTGCCAGCTCAAGGGACCGATCCTCCTACGAGCAGTACTTC.

The chain links TRBV9 to TRBJ1-5; D is perhaps TRBD1 (5 bases). Looked up from germline, CDR1 is SGDLS and CDR2 is YYNGEE. The CDR3 loop spans 14 amino acids. Trimming removed 0 bases at V and 10 bases at J, with 14 bases between. The CDR3 loop reads CASSVDGGRGPQHF. The CDR3 DNA is TGTGCCAGCAGCGTAGATGGGGGAAGAGGACCCCAGCATTTT.

The chain carries TRBV10-3 and TRBJ1-1; D unclear. This CDR3 region has 13 residues. From germline, CDR1 is ENHRY and CDR2 SYGVKD. V shed 5 bases and J shed 0 bases, with 7 bases lying between them. The CDR3 region has the DNA TGTGCCATCAGTCGGACGGTGAACACTGAAGCTTTCTTT. It yields the protein CAISRTVNTEAFF.

CDR3 bases: TGTGCCAGCAGCAACACCGGGACAGGGGCCGGAAACACCATATATTTT. Its translation: CASSNTGTGAGNTIYF. This chain connects TRBV7-3 to TRBJ1-3; 10 bases match TRBD1. The CDR3 has 16 amino acids. Losses at the gene ends were 5 bases for V and 4 bases for J; bases not matched to a gene: 8. Germline V gene lookup returns CDR1 SGHTA and CDR2 FQGTGA.

V gene TRBV7-9 combines with J gene TRBJ2-2; D perhaps matches TRBD1 (5 bases). Germline V lookup: CDR1 SEHNR, CDR2 FQNEAQ (reference sequence). There are 14 residues in the CDR3. Trimming shortened V by 5 bases and J by 8 bases, and 15 bases separated the two germline ends. The CDR3: CASSAQGSLGELFF. DNA of the CDR3: TGTGCCAGCAGCGCCCAGGGTTCATTAGGGGAGCTGTTTTTT.

The J gene is TRBJ2-5, the V gene TRBV6-5, with D hard to call. Germline values: CDR1 MNHEY, CDR2 SVGAGI. The CDR3 has 11 amino acids. V lost 10 bases to trimming and J lost 5 bases, with 11 bases between them. The CDR3 DNA reads as TGTGCCACGTTTTTGGGGGAGACCCAGTACTTC. Protein product: CATFLGETQYF.

J is TRBJ1-2 and V is TRBV8-2. TRBV8-2 is termed a pseudogene. CDR3 length: 13 residues. CDR3 nucleotides: TGTGGCACAAACAAACGAAAGACCTATGGCTACACCTTC. Translation: CGTNKRKTYGYTF.

CDR3 in amino acids: CASSRQPGGYTF. As DNA, the CDR3 is TGTGCCAGCAGCCGACAACCCGGAGGCTACACCTTC. The gene calls are TRBV7-6 and TRBJ1-2; D remains unclear. The CDR3 is made up of 12 amino acids. The V and J ends lost 5 bases and 8 bases respectively, with 12 bases between them. In germline, CDR1 is SGHVS, CDR2 FNYEAQ.

This chain uses TRBV7-3 with TRBJ1-5, with D uncertain. The CDR3 is 13 residues long. The ends were cut back, 6 bases at V and 3 bases at J, with 9 bases in the middle. Germline CDR1 SGHTA, CDR2 FQGTGA. The CDR3 reads CASRKDPNQPQHF. Written as DNA, the CDR3 is TGTGCCAGCAGGAAGGACCCCAATCAGCCCCAGCATTTT. Full variable domain (rest looked up from reference TRBV7-3 and TRBJ1-5): GAGVSQTPSNKVTEKGKYVELRCDPISGHTALYWYRQSLGQGPEFLIYFQGTGAADDSGLPNDRFFAVRPEGSVSTLKIQRTERGDSAVYLCASRKDPNQPQHFGDGTRLSIL.

V is TRBV7-8 and J is TRBJ1-1; D is ambiguous. Germline V lookup: CDR1 SGHVS, CDR2 FQNEAQ. The CDR3 runs 12 residues. Trimming stripped 3 bases from V and 6 bases from J, with 8 bases between. As DNA, the CDR3 is TGTGCCAGCAGCTTGAACTCCCCTGAAGCTTTCTTT. It yields the protein CASSLNSPEAFF. The full variable domain, completed using reference TRBV7-8 and TRBJ1-1, is GAGVSQSPRYKVAKRGQDVALRCDPISGHVSLFWYQQALGQGPEFLTYFQNEAQLDKSGLPSDRFFAERPEGSVSTLKIQRTQQEDSAVYLCASSLNSPEAFFGQGTRLTVV.

This chain links TRBV5-4 with TRBJ1-4; D unclear. Germline CDR1 SGHNT, CDR2 YYREEE (reference sequence). The V end was cut by 1 base, the J end by 5 bases, with 6 bases between. This CDR3 has 13 amino acids. This CDR3 is CASSLFENEKLFF. The CDR3 bases are TGTGCCAGCAGCTTGTTTGAAAATGAAAAACTGTTTTTT.

Here the CDR3 reads CAGVGAENTEAFF. The CDR3 nucleotides are TGTGCCGGGGTTGGAGCCGAGAACACTGAAGCTTTCTTT. This chain uses TRBV6-6 with TRBJ1-1; D is unresolved. This CDR3 contains 13 residues. Trimming pared 11 bases from V and 1 base from J, leaving 14 bases between. The germline V gene encodes CDR1 MNHNY and CDR2 SVGAGI (reference sequence).

This sequence joins TRBV7-6 and TRBJ2-7, with D perhaps given as TRBD1 or TRBD2 (5 bases each). Trimming stripped 3 bases from V and 7 bases from J, with 7 bases between. Germline CDR1 reads SGHVS; CDR2 reads FNYEAQ. The length of the CDR3 is 11 residues. The CDR3 spells CASSLGEEQYF. The DNA for the CDR3 is TGTGCCAGCAGCTTGGGGGAAGAGCAGTACTTC.

This clone was recorded only once. The chain has TRBV7-2 and TRBJ2-7, with D unclear. The length of the CDR3 is 15 residues. V lost 2 bases and J 5 bases, leaving 16 bases between the germline ends. CDR1 and CDR2 from the germline V gene are SGHTA and FQGNSA. DNA of the CDR3: TGTGCCAGCAGCTTATTGCCGGGTTTCTTGGACGAGCAGTACTTC. As protein: CASSLLPGFLDEQYF. The full variable domain, with the rest looked up from reference TRBV7-2 and TRBJ2-7, is GAGVSQSPSNKVTEKGKDVELRCDPISGHTALYWYRQSLGQGLEFLIYFQGNSAPDKSGLPSDRFSAERTGGSVSTLTIQRTQQEDSAVYLCASSLLPGFLDEQYFGPGTRLTVT.